Below are 2 T cell receptor beta chains sequenced from a single sample in a study of CD8 T cells in Susac syndrome. Reverse transcription of roughly 0.5 to 1 ug RNA was carried out with random hexamers. TCRdb analysed the immunoSEQ multiplex PCR reads with MiXCR anew, one entry per CDR3 protein. The data hold 110,000 to 150,000 distinct CDR3 sequences, with approximately 96% observed a single time. Material: CD4+ T cells from PBMCs. All receptors come from a human donor with Susac syndrome.

Only one count was recorded for this clonotype. The chain carries TRBV7-9 and TRBJ1-4; D is perhaps TRBD1 (5 bases). Germline V lookup: CDR1 SEHNR, CDR2 FQNEAQ (reference sequence). This CDR3 spans 12 amino acids. V was pared by 5 bases and J by 8 bases, with 9 bases between. In DNA form, the CDR3 reads TGTGCCAGCAGCCCCCGGGACGAAAAACTGTTTTTT. This gives the protein CASSPRDEKLFF.

V and J are TRBV2 and TRBJ2-5; the D gene could be TRBD1 or TRBD2 (5 bases each). Germline V CDR1 and CDR2: SNHLY, FYNNEI. CDR3 length equals 15 residues. Trimming took 6 bases from V and 4 from J, leaving 18 bases between them. The CDR3 coding sequence is TGTGCCAGCAGCCTGGATTCAGGGAGAGGAGAGACCCAGTACTTC. Translating gives CASSLDSGRGETQYF.